This entry lists 32 T cell receptor beta chains sequenced from one sample in a study of blood T cell repertoires in COVID-19. Clones were read by immunoSEQ multiplex PCR, and TCRdb kept only the in-frame ones, dropping some. Of about 170,000 clones in the sample, approximately 80% were seen once. Material for sequencing was peripheral blood. These receptors were taken from a woman aged 80 or over with COVID-19, enrolled during active disease.

The chain couples TRBV4-1 to TRBJ1-1; possibly TRBD1 for D (6 bases). Germline V gene data show CDR1 as MGHRA and CDR2 as YSYEKL. Deletions cut 1 base from V and 2 bases from J, with 20 bases between. The CDR3 runs 18 residues. The CDR3 bases are TGCGCCAGCAGCCAAGGTGGGGGCTTGAAGGGGCCCAACACTGAAGCTTTCTTT. It specifies CASSQGGGLKGPNTEAFF.

The chain joins TRBV6-5 to TRBJ1-1; D perhaps matches TRBD1 (6 bases). This CDR3 has 14 amino acids. V lost 6 bases and J lost 3, with 14 bases in between. Germline assignment: CDR1 MNHEY and CDR2 SVGAGI. The DNA for the CDR3 is TGTGCCAGCAGACAGACAGGTCAGTACACTGAAGCTTTCTTT. It is translated as CASRQTGQYTEAFF.

The V and J genes are TRBV2 and TRBJ2-4, with a tentative D call TRBD2 (6 bases). The CDR3 has 16 amino acids. The V gene's germline CDR1 is SNHLY and CDR2 FYNNEI. V was shortened by 3 bases and J by 3 bases, with 15 bases between the two germline ends. CDR3 in DNA: TGTGCCAGCAGTGATGGGCAGTGGGAGGTCAAAAACATTCAGTACTTC. It is translated as CASSDGQWEVKNIQYF.

The V call is TRBV5-4, the J call TRBJ1-2; D is unresolved. The V gene lost 0 bases and the J gene lost 2 bases, with 8 bases spanning the gap. The CDR3 has 14 residues. CDR1 and CDR2 (germline): SGHNT, YYREEE (reference sequence). The CDR3 DNA sequence: TGTGCCAGCAGCTTGGTTACAGCCAACTATGGCTACACCTTC. It specifies CASSLVTANYGYTF.

The chain is built from TRBV9 and TRBJ2-3, with a weak D call TRBD1 (6 bases). Per the germline V gene, CDR1 is SGDLS and CDR2 is YYNGEE. This CDR3 region has 15 residues. Trimming removed 1 base from V and 4 bases from J, with 13 bases in between. The CDR3 DNA follows: TGTGCCAGCAGCGTACAGGGGTGGGATGCAGATACGCAGTATTTT. This sequence encodes CASSVQGWDADTQYF. Based on the CDR3 plus reference TRBV9 and TRBJ2-3, the full variable domain is DSGVTQTPKHLITATGQRVTLRCSPRSGDLSVYWYQQSLDQGLQFLIQYYNGEERAKGNILERFSAQQFPDLHSELNLSSLELGDSALYFCASSVQGWDADTQYFGPGTRLTVL.

This sequence joins TRBV19 and TRBJ2-3; TRBD1 agrees at 9 bases. Germline values: CDR1 LNHDA, CDR2 SQIVND (reference sequence). Trimming removed 7 bases from V and 1 base from J; junction bases left unmatched: 9. This CDR3 has 16 residues. The CDR3 bases are TGTGCCAGTAAGGATACAGGGGGCGCCGGCACAGATACGCAGTATTTT. Translating it yields CASKDTGGAGTDTQYF. Filled out from reference TRBV19 and TRBJ2-3, the complete variable domain reads DGGITQSPKYLFRKEGQNVTLSCEQNLNHDAMYWYRQDPGQGLRLIYYSQIVNDFQKGDIAEGYSVSREKKESFPLTVTSAQKNPTAFYLCASKDTGGAGTDTQYFGPGTRLTVL.

J is TRBJ2-3 and V is TRBV4-1; TRBD1 might be the D (6 bases). Trimming removed 4 bases from V and 2 bases from J, with 16 bases in between. The CDR3 runs to 16 residues. The germline CDR1 and CDR2 sequences are MGHRA and YSYEKL. CDR3 residues: CASSLGLRGNTDTQYF. DNA for the CDR3: TGCGCCAGCAGCCTAGGTCTTAGGGGGAACACAGATACGCAGTATTTT.

The rearrangement links TRBV4-1 to TRBJ1-2, with D possibly TRBD1 on 5 matching bases. From germline, CDR1 is MGHRA and CDR2 YSYEKL. The CDR3 spans 14 residues. V was trimmed by 1 base and J by 4 bases, leaving 10 bases between them. CDR3 amino acids: CASSQGAGGYGYTF. DNA of the CDR3: TGCGCCAGCAGCCAAGGGGCCGGGGGCTATGGCTACACCTTC.

This clone was counted only a few times. The chain uses TRBV5-1 and TRBJ2-3; 8 bases are shared with TRBD2. Trimming at V came to 2 bases and at J to 5 bases, leaving 7 bases not matched to a gene. The CDR3 runs 15 residues. CDR1 is SGHRS and CDR2 is YFSETQ in the germline V gene. CDR3 protein: CASSFGGLAVDTQYF. The CDR3 region has the DNA TGCGCCAGCAGCTTCGGCGGACTAGCAGTAGATACGCAGTATTTT.

This clone has just a few counts. The J gene is TRBJ1-4, the V gene TRBV29-1; the match to TRBD1 covers 10 bases. With 5 bases clipped from V and 6 bases from J, the junction kept 3 bases outside the gene matches. The germline gives CDR1 SQVTM, CDR2 ANQGSEA. This CDR3 region has 13 residues. In nucleotides, the CDR3 is TGCAGCGTTAGGGGACAGGGGTATGAAAAACTGTTTTTT. This sequence encodes CSVRGQGYEKLFF.

The genes are TRBV3-1 (or the pseudogene TRBV3-2) and TRBJ2-5; D might be TRBD2 (6 bases). V was trimmed by 1 base and J by 2 bases, leaving 11 bases between them. Germline lookup yields CDR1 LGHDT and CDR2 YNNKEL (reference sequence). The CDR3 consists of 15 residues. The CDR3 region is CASSQVTGAQETQYF. CDR3 DNA sequence: TGTGCCAGCAGCCAAGTTACGGGAGCGCAAGAGACCCAGTACTTC.

This clone was seen only once. The chain employs TRBV7-9 and TRBJ2-7; possibly TRBD2 for D (7 bases). The CDR3 is 17 residues long. V was trimmed by 0 bases and J by 6 bases, leaving 21 bases between them. Germline lookup yields CDR1 SEHNR and CDR2 FQNEAQ (reference sequence). The DNA for the CDR3 is TGTGCCAGCAGCTTAGCGATGGCGGGGGCGGCCCACGGCGAGCAGTACTTC. Protein: CASSLAMAGAAHGEQYF.

V and J are TRBV19 and TRBJ1-1, with a weak D call TRBD1 (5 bases). CDR1 LNHDA and CDR2 SQIVND come from the germline V gene (reference sequence). This CDR3 region has 12 residues. Trimming stripped 7 bases from V and 4 bases from J, with 10 bases between. The CDR3 region is CASTRGGTEAFF. CDR3 DNA: TGTGCCAGTACGAGGGGAGGCACTGAAGCTTTCTTT.

This sequence joins TRBV6-5 and TRBJ2-6, with no clear D. The germline gives CDR1 MNHEY, CDR2 SVGAGI. V lost 10 bases and J 4 bases, leaving 11 bases between the germline ends. This CDR3 is built from 13 residues. In nucleotides, the CDR3 is TGTGCCACCCACTCCCCGGGGGCCAACGTCCTGACTTTC. Translated: CATHSPGANVLTF.

The chain employs TRBV2 and TRBJ1-2; tentative D call: TRBD1 (5 bases). V lost 0 bases and J lost 7, with 12 bases in between. CDR1 and CDR2 (germline): SNHLY, FYNNEI. There are 14 residues in the CDR3. The CDR3 bases are TGTGCCAGCAGTGAAGCTCAAGGGGTGTCTGGCTACACCTTC. This encodes CASSEAQGVSGYTF.

The chain recombines TRBV29-1 with TRBJ2-7; D is possibly TRBD2 (5 bases). Germline CDR1 reads SQVTM; CDR2 reads ANQGSEA. The CDR3 is 20 residues long. Trimming took 3 bases from V and 1 from J, leaving 31 bases between them. The CDR3 loop is CSVEFPPSGSASGMSYEQYF. CDR3 in DNA: TGCAGCGTTGAGTTTCCACCAAGCGGAAGCGCCTCTGGGATGTCCTACGAGCAGTACTTC.

As for this clone: Different DNA sequences within this sample yield the same CDR3. The chain employs TRBV20-1 and TRBJ1-2, with no clear D. CDR3 length: 11 residues. The V end was cut by 1 base, the J end by 5 bases, with 5 bases between. The V gene's germline CDR1 is DFQATT and CDR2 SNEGSKA (reference sequence). For the CDR3, the DNA is TGCAGTGCTAGAGCGGGGTATGGCTACACCTTC. This encodes CSARAGYGYTF.

The chain combines TRBV29-1 with TRBJ2-3, with 9 bases aligning to TRBD2. V was clipped by 4 bases and J by 2 bases; unmatched bases: 4. Germline CDR1 reads SQVTM; CDR2 reads ANQGSEA. This CDR3 region has 14 residues. CDR3 nucleotides: TGCAGCGTTGTCGCGGGAGGGATCACAGATACGCAGTATTTT. It specifies CSVVAGGITDTQYF.

CDR3 nucleotides: TGTGCCAGCAGCTTGGGGGCGCAGGTTCAGCCCCAGCATTTT. Residues: CASSLGAQVQPQHF. The J gene is TRBJ1-5, the V gene TRBV7-9, with D tentatively TRBD1 (6 bases). The germline V and J ends were trimmed by 3 bases and 6 bases, with 12 bases remaining between them. In germline, CDR1 is SEHNR, CDR2 FQNEAQ (reference sequence). The CDR3 has 14 residues.

The rearrangement joins TRBV5-1 to TRBJ1-4; D is undetermined. The V end lost 0 bases, the J end lost 3 bases, and 6 bases lay between the germline ends. The CDR3 spans 14 residues. Germline V gene lookup returns CDR1 SGHRS and CDR2 YFSETQ. CDR3 DNA sequence: TGCGCCAGCAGCTTGGAGAGGCCTAATGAAAAACTGTTTTTT. It is translated as CASSLERPNEKLFF.

The chain is built from TRBV4-1 and TRBJ2-5, with 11 nucleotides matching TRBD1. Per germline, CDR1 MGHRA and CDR2 YSYEKL. After removal of 3 bases from V and 9 bases from J, the junction contained 6 bases not matched to a gene. The CDR3 contains 14 residues. CDR3 region: CASSQGTGGSPQYF. The CDR3 DNA sequence: TGCGCCAGCAGCCAGGGGACAGGGGGAAGTCCCCAGTACTTC.

The V and J genes are TRBV29-1 and TRBJ1-2, with TRBD1 matching 10 bases. From germline, CDR1 is SQVTM and CDR2 ANQGSEA. V gave up 3 bases and J gave up 3 bases; unmatched junction bases: 7. There are 15 residues in the CDR3. The CDR3: CSVEGTGTGDYGYTF. CDR3 nucleotides: TGCAGCGTTGAGGGAACCGGGACAGGGGACTATGGCTACACCTTC.

The chain recombines TRBV4-1 with TRBJ1-1; perhaps TRBD1 as D (5 bases). The CDR3 is 13 residues long. The V end lost 4 bases, the J end lost 1 base, and 7 bases lay between the germline ends. Germline values: CDR1 MGHRA, CDR2 YSYEKL. This CDR3 is CASSLGGNTEAFF. For the CDR3, the DNA is TGCGCCAGCAGCCTCGGGGGGAACACTGAAGCTTTCTTT.

The V call is TRBV7-2, the J call TRBJ1-1; TRBD1 agrees at 7 bases. V gave up 6 bases and J gave up 1 base; unmatched junction bases: 5. Germline CDR1 reads SGHTA; CDR2 reads FQGNSA. The CDR3 has 14 residues. The CDR3 here is CASRTGTANTEAFF. The CDR3 nucleotides read TGTGCCAGCAGAACAGGGACAGCGAACACTGAAGCTTTCTTT.

CDR3 nucleotide sequence: TGCGCCAGCAGCCAAGATCTCTGGGACAGTCATGGCTACACCTTC. Translating gives CASSQDLWDSHGYTF. The gene calls are TRBV4-1 and TRBJ1-2; 7 nucleotides align to TRBD1. With 0 bases clipped from V and 6 bases from J, the junction kept 7 bases outside the gene matches. Germline V gives CDR1 MGHRA, CDR2 YSYEKL. The CDR3 covers 15 residues.

There are a few counts of this clone. This chain links TRBV24-1 with TRBJ2-3, with D perhaps TRBD2 (6 bases). Trimming left V 4 bases short and J 4 bases short, with 11 bases between. Germline assignment: CDR1 KGHDR and CDR2 SFDVKD. CDR3 size: 14 residues. The CDR3 region has the DNA TGTGCCACCAGTGAGGGGACGGGGGCAGATACGCAGTATTTT. Encoded protein: CATSEGTGADTQYF.

The chain is built from TRBV4-2 and TRBJ2-1; 10 bases match TRBD2. The CDR3 sequence is 16 residues long. V lost 1 base, J lost 7 bases, and 7 bases stayed unmatched. Per germline, CDR1 LGHNA and CDR2 YNFKEQ. The CDR3 DNA reads TGTGCCAGCAGCCAAGGTCCCCTAGCGGGAGTTAATGAGCAGTTCTTC. This codes for CASSQGPLAGVNEQFF.

The chain recombines TRBV5-6 with TRBJ1-4; D is perhaps TRBD1 (6 bases). The CDR3 length is 15 residues. Per germline, CDR1 SGHDT and CDR2 YYEEEE. V lost 1 base, J lost 8 bases, and 15 bases lay in between. The CDR3 coding sequence is TGTGCCAGCAGCTTGCGGCCCAAAGGGGGAGAAAAACTGTTTTTT. Encoded protein: CASSLRPKGGEKLFF.

This sequence joins TRBV5-4 and TRBJ2-1, with 10 bases aligning to TRBD2. The CDR3 extends over 15 amino acids. The J segment lost 4 bases and the V segment lost 4 bases, leaving 5 bases of the junction unmatched. Germline values: CDR1 SGHNT, CDR2 YYREEE (reference sequence). The chain's CDR3 is CASSPGLAAYNEQFF. Written as DNA, the CDR3 is TGTGCCAGCAGCCCCGGACTAGCGGCTTACAATGAGCAGTTCTTC.

The V and J genes are TRBV5-4 and TRBJ1-5; possible D gene TRBD1, 5 bases. The CDR3 covers 17 residues. Deletions cut 3 bases from V and 4 bases from J, with 20 bases between. Looked up from germline, CDR1 is SGHNT and CDR2 is YYREEE (reference sequence). The CDR3 sequence is CASSSTPGNSKNQPQHF. The CDR3 bases are TGTGCCAGCAGCTCGACACCAGGGAATAGTAAGAATCAGCCCCAGCATTTT.

This chain uses TRBV4-2 with TRBJ2-3, with 8 nucleotides matching TRBD2. The CDR3 consists of 16 residues. Per germline, CDR1 LGHNA and CDR2 YNFKEQ. V lost 4 bases, J lost 4 bases, and 10 bases stayed unmatched. The CDR3 DNA reads TGTGCCAGCAGCCGAAGCCCGGGGGGGTTAGCAGATACGCAGTATTTT. Its translation is CASSRSPGGLADTQYF.

The chain links TRBV29-1 to TRBJ1-5, with 11 positions matching TRBD1. J was trimmed by 5 bases and V by 7 bases; bases with no gene match: 4. The CDR3 is made up of 13 amino acids. Germline CDR1 SQVTM, CDR2 ANQGSEA. This chain's CDR3 is CSGWTGGDQPQHF. The CDR3 DNA reads TGCAGCGGGTGGACAGGGGGCGATCAGCCCCAGCATTTT.